These 2 T cell receptor beta chains came from one sample sequenced in a study of CD8+ T cells in alopecia areata. RNA, once extracted, was reverse transcribed into cDNA for use as the sequencing template. The assay was immunoSEQ multiplex PCR, and TCRdb's table has in-frame clones only and misses some. Altogether about 270,000 clones were found in the sample, and no singletons occur. Separation of pooled cutaneous lymph node cells was by sorting with CD4, CD8alpha, NKG2D, NKG2ACE and other markers. Sequencing was carried out using CD4+ T cells sorted from a lymph node. These receptors came from a C3H/HeJ mouse with alopecia areata. The strain's MHC: H2-k.

As concerns this clone: Genes here carry mouse names. The read falls 4 residues short of the CDR3 end, and the missing part is taken from the germline J gene. The same CDR3 also results from other DNA sequences found in this sample. The rearrangement links TRBV5 to TRBJ2-5, with a possible D match to TRBD1 (5 bases). The V end was cut by 0 bases, the J end by 2 bases, with 6 bases between. CDR3 size: 14 residues. CDR1 and CDR2 (germline): LGHNA, YNLKQL (reference sequence). The covered CDR3 bases are TGTGCCAGCAGCCAAGATAGGGGCCAAGAC. Its protein product is CASSQDRGQD. The entire CDR3 reads CASSQDRGQDTQYF.

This clone was recorded a few times. Here the gene names and germline are mouse. The sequenced fragment ends 4 residues before the CDR3 boundary, so the rest is inferred from the germline J gene. J is TRBJ2-3 and V is TRBV19, with 8 bases fitting TRBD1. The trim removed 5 bases at V and 0 bases at J, leaving 8 bases unmatched. The CDR3 covers 16 residues. Germline CDR1 FNHDT, CDR2 SITEND (reference sequence). The chain's CDR3 is CASSPDRAVSAETLYF. The sequenced CDR3 bases are TGTGCCAGCAGCCCGGACAGGGCTGTTAGTGCAGAA. Full variable domain (remainder filled in from reference TRBV19 and TRBJ2-3): GGIITQTPKFLIGQEGQKLTLKCQQNFNHDTMYWYRQDSGKGLRLIYYSITENDLQKGDLSEGYDASREKKSSFSLTVTSAQKNEMAVFLCASSPDRAVSAETLYFGSGTRLTVL.